The T cell receptor (beta chain) under discussion was sequenced for a study of beta chain features in type 1 diabetes. This clone was observed a handful of times. Its antigen is not known. Its ends do not fully match the called genes, so a read error is possible. The authors obtained over 98% purity in all sorted populations. Expressed TCRB transcripts got sequenced, as all isolated RNA was reverse transcribed. The table came from immunoSEQ multiplex PCR; TCRdb's copy has only in-frame clones and leaves some out. The sample lists about 250,000 clones; 11% were seen once. Whole-study findings and limits: Compared to healthy donors, patients appeared to have naive, central memory and Treg TCRB repertoires that were more alike. Researchers report that Type 1 diabetes patients had moderately but significantly shorter TCRB CDR3s across all four CD4+ subsets. The influence of HLA type on TCRB rearrangement stayed undetermined.

The TCR comes from a man younger than 45 with type 1 diabetes. Source material: naive CD4+ T cells from blood.

The CDR3 bases are TGTGCCAGCTCCCCACAGACAGGGGGTGATTCACCCCTCCACTTT. As protein: CASSPQTGGDSPLHF. The V gene is TRBV18, the J gene TRBJ1-6; TRBD1 matches at 9 bases. This CDR3 region has 15 residues. CDR1 is KGHSH, CDR2 LQKENI, per germline.